The table lists the clone carrying this T cell receptor beta chain with a few counts. Its antigen is unknown. Assay used: immunoSEQ multiplex PCR; TCRdb lists only in-frame clones, some missing. The data show some 24,000 clones, around 76% seen once. Antigen-specific CD4+ T cells were expanded with viral peptide pools in the ViraFEST assay before sequencing. When 10 to 11 days of culture had elapsed, CD4+ T cells were isolated. A positive SARS-CoV-2 PCR test fell between March and December 2020. The authors replaced half the medium with IL-2 medium on days 3 and 7. This CDR3 comprises 15 residues. Trimming removed 2 bases from V and 1 base from J; junction bases left unmatched: 5. Germline V gene sequence: CDR1 KGHSH, CDR2 LQKENI. The sample belongs to a study of vaccination effects on CD4 cells after COVID-19.

The clonotype was recovered from a human donor who had a prior SARS-CoV-2 infection. Material: CD4+ T cells from PBMCs cultured with SARS-CoV-2 spike peptides, obtained before COVID-19 vaccination. V gene TRBV18 combines with J gene TRBJ2-7; 7 bases match TRBD2. The CDR3 DNA sequence: TGTGCCAGCTCACCAGTAGGACTAGGGTCCTACGAGCAGTACTTC. Amino acid sequence: CASSPVGLGSYEQYF.